Following are 8 T cell receptor beta chains from one sample sequenced in a study of tumor-infiltrating lymphocytes in primary liver carcinoma. Blood RNA originated from unsorted whole blood, with germline DNA additionally extracted. TCR beta cDNA was reverse-transcribed from about 500 ng of total RNA. The reaction used a constant-region primer and ProtoScript II reverse transcriptase. Construction of TCR beta libraries relied on three successive nested multiplex PCR rounds employing slightly modified ARM-PCR. Primers for the first two PCR rounds were TRBV1-TRBV30 forward primers and a C-beta reverse primer (approximately 10 cycles per round). TCRdb independently ran MiXCR on the multiplex PCR reads; one entry per CDR3 protein. The table has about 180,000 distinct CDR3 sequences, about 60% seen once. Sequencing was performed on peripheral blood. The receptor set was obtained from a middle-aged man with primary liver carcinoma and hepatitis B virus infection.

The chain is built from TRBV12-3 or TRBV12-4 and TRBJ2-2, with 9 bases that match TRBD1. The CDR3 runs 16 residues. J lost 4 bases, V lost 6 bases, and 9 bases had no gene match. The DNA for the CDR3 is TGTGCCAGCAGACGGAGGGGACAGGGAAGCACCGGGGAGCTGTTTTTT. It is translated as CASRRRGQGSTGELFF.

This clonotype was counted a few times. The chain uses TRBV6-5 and TRBJ1-4, with D unclear. The CDR3 has 15 amino acids. The germline gives CDR1 MNHEY, CDR2 SVGAGI. V lost 4 bases and J 6 bases, leaving 15 bases between the germline ends. The CDR3 is CASSFLGSEDEKLFF. DNA for the CDR3: TGTGCCAGCAGTTTCTTAGGGAGTGAGGATGAAAAACTGTTTTTT.

The chain is built from TRBV7-8 and TRBJ2-3, with D perhaps TRBD1 or TRBD2 (6 bases each). Germline values: CDR1 SGHVS, CDR2 FQNEAQ. Trimming cost V 5 bases and J 8 bases, with 17 bases left between them. This CDR3 is 14 amino acids long. DNA for the CDR3: TGTGCCAGCAGCCACGAGAGGGGGGACGGTACGCAGTATTTT. As protein: CASSHERGDGTQYF.

The chain has TRBV11-2 and TRBJ2-2; D not certain. With 0 bases removed from V and 4 bases from J, the gap between germline ends came to 9 bases. The CDR3 consists of 15 residues. The V gene's germline CDR1 is SGHAT and CDR2 FQNNGV. CDR3 sequence: CASSLDRTITGELFF. CDR3 bases: TGTGCCAGCAGCTTAGACAGGACCATCACCGGGGAGCTGTTTTTT.

This clonotype was detected ten times or more. The chain combines TRBV5-4 with TRBJ2-7; D is unclear. The CDR3 runs to 11 residues. V lost 4 bases, J lost 4 bases, and 6 bases lay in between. CDR1 and CDR2 (germline): SGHNT, YYREEE (reference sequence). CDR3 sequence reads: CASSPLYEQYF. The CDR3 DNA follows: TGTGCCAGCAGCCCTCTTTACGAGCAGTACTTC.

This clonotype occurred a few times. The CDR3 nucleotides read TGTGCCAGCAGTTTTAGGAGGGGCACTGGAAACACCATATATTTT. It yields the protein CASSFRRGTGNTIYF. V gene TRBV12-3 or TRBV12-4 combines with J gene TRBJ1-3; the D gene is possibly TRBD1 (5 bases). The CDR3 totals 15 residues. Trimming left V 3 bases short and J 2 bases short, with 11 bases between.

This rearrangement joins TRBV12-3 or TRBV12-4 to TRBJ2-1, with 8 positions matching TRBD1. This CDR3 spans 14 amino acids. V shed 5 bases, J shed 9 bases, and the junction held 9 bases outside the gene matches. The chain's CDR3 is CASSPGQGQSEQFF. The CDR3 DNA sequence: TGTGCCAGCAGTCCCGGACAGGGTCAGAGTGAGCAGTTCTTC.

On this clonotype: This could be a read error, since a much larger clone is one nucleotide away. The chain carries TRBV7-9 and TRBJ2-5, with a possible D match to TRBD2 (5 bases). Germline CDR1 SEHNR, CDR2 FQNEAQ (reference sequence). There are 14 residues in the CDR3. V shed 5 bases and J shed 2 bases, with 12 bases lying between them. The DNA of the CDR3 is TGTGCCAGCAGCCCGAGGGTCGGTCAAGAGACCCAGTACTTC. Residues: CASSPRVGQETQYF.